This is a list of T cell receptor beta chains from one sample in a study of T cell responses to AZD1222 COVID-19 vaccine. Generated by immunoSEQ multiplex PCR, the TCRdb table keeps only in-frame clones and is missing some. This sample has over 100,000 clones, with around 86% found just once. Sequenced material: peripheral blood, taken on day 0 of AZD1222 vaccination. All receptors derive from an adult in good health. The CDR3 runs from the conserved cysteine through the conserved F or W. D genes are given only for firm matches. The size of a clone is reported for some rows only, either as once, few or many, or as a class for expanded clones.

clone size: -
J gene: TRBJ2-1
V gene: TRBV12-3/TRBV12-4
D gene: -
CDR3 protein: CASSWREQFF
CDR3 DNA: TGTGCCAGCAGCTGGCGTGAGCAGTTCTTC

clone size: -
J gene: TRBJ2-7
V gene: TRBV6-2/TRBV6-3
D gene: TRBD2
CDR3 protein: CASSRLAGGGYEQYF
CDR3 DNA: TGTGCCAGCAGTCGACTAGCGGGAGGTGGTTACGAGCAGTACTTC

clone size: -
J gene: TRBJ1-4
V gene: TRBV6-2/TRBV6-3
D gene: TRBD1
CDR3 protein: CASSSARGQDEKLFF
CDR3 DNA: TGTGCCAGCAGTAGCGCCAGGGGACAGGATGAAAAACTGTTTTTT

clone size: -
J gene: TRBJ2-2
V gene: TRBV12-1
D gene: -
CDR3 protein: CASSFQRQGITGELFF
CDR3 DNA: TGTGCCAGCAGCTTTCAGCGACAGGGGATCACCGGGGAGCTGTTTTTT

clone size: -
J gene: TRBJ2-7
V gene: TRBV4-1
D gene: TRBD2
CDR3 protein: CASSQSQLAGDSYEQYF
CDR3 DNA: TGCGCCAGCAGCCAATCGCAACTAGCGGGGGATTCCTACGAGCAGTACTTC

clone size: -
J gene: TRBJ2-1
V gene: TRBV12-3/TRBV12-4
D gene: -
CDR3 protein: CASSQTGSNEQFF
CDR3 DNA: TGTGCCAGCAGTCAAACAGGGTCAAATGAGCAGTTCTTC

clone size: -
J gene: TRBJ2-7
V gene: TRBV15
D gene: TRBD1
CDR3 protein: CATSRSGTGATYEQYF
CDR3 DNA: TGTGCCACCAGCAGGTCCGGGACAGGGGCTACCTACGAGCAGTACTTC

clone size: -
J gene: TRBJ2-7
V gene: TRBV11-3
D gene: -
CDR3 protein: CASSLVGGGSYEQYF
CDR3 DNA: TGTGCCAGCAGCTTAGTAGGGGGGGGCTCCTACGAGCAGTACTTC

clone size: -
J gene: TRBJ1-2
V gene: TRBV28
D gene: TRBD1
CDR3 protein: CASKTGGDGYGYTF
CDR3 DNA: TGTGCCAGCAAGACAGGGGGCGACGGCTATGGCTACACCTTC

clone size: -
J gene: TRBJ2-7
V gene: TRBV12-3/TRBV12-4
D gene: -
CDR3 protein: CASRTGWGEQYF
CDR3 DNA: TGTGCCAGCAGGACGGGTTGGGGCGAGCAGTACTTC

clone size: -
J gene: TRBJ2-2
V gene: TRBV5-8
D gene: -
CDR3 protein: CASSIPGHNTGELFF
CDR3 DNA: TGTGCCAGCAGCATTCCGGGACACAACACCGGGGAGCTGTTTTTT

clone size: -
J gene: TRBJ2-1
V gene: TRBV2
D gene: TRBD2
CDR3 protein: CASSGSGRIGNEQFF
CDR3 DNA: TGTGCCAGCAGTGGTAGCGGGAGAATCGGCAATGAGCAGTTCTTC

clone size: -
J gene: TRBJ2-3
V gene: TRBV2
D gene: -
CDR3 protein: CASSETRTSDTQYF
CDR3 DNA: TGTGCCAGCAGTGAAACTAGGACGTCAGATACGCAGTATTTT

clone size: -
J gene: TRBJ2-1
V gene: TRBV4-2
D gene: TRBD1
CDR3 protein: CASSPQDRGPYNEQFF
CDR3 DNA: TGTGCCAGCAGCCCCCAAGACAGGGGTCCCTACAATGAGCAGTTCTTC

clone size: -
J gene: TRBJ2-3
V gene: TRBV30
D gene: TRBD2
CDR3 protein: CACSSGLGLAGYTDTQYF
CDR3 DNA: TGTGCCTGTTCCTCCGGCTTGGGGCTAGCGGGGTACACAGATACGCAGTATTTT

clone size: -
J gene: TRBJ2-5
V gene: TRBV19
D gene: TRBD1
CDR3 protein: CATKLPGQGQETQYF
CDR3 DNA: TGTGCCACCAAACTCCCGGGACAGGGGCAAGAGACCCAGTACTTC

clone size: once
J gene: TRBJ2-3
V gene: TRBV7-9
D gene: TRBD1
CDR3 protein: CASSFGGQGDTQYF
CDR3 DNA: TGTGCCAGCAGCTTTGGAGGACAGGGCGATACGCAGTATTTT

clone size: -
J gene: TRBJ1-6
V gene: TRBV3-1/TRBV3-2
D gene: -
CDR3 protein: CASSQDRQYNSPLHF
CDR3 DNA: TGTGCCAGCAGCCAAGATCGACAGTATAATTCACCCCTCCACTTT

clone size: -
J gene: TRBJ2-7
V gene: TRBV21-1
D gene: -
CDR3 protein: CASSPPGQYF
CDR3 DNA: TGTGCCAGCAGCCCCCCTGGGCAGTACTTC

clone size: -
J gene: TRBJ1-6
V gene: TRBV4-3
D gene: -
CDR3 protein: CASSQGEASGSPLHF
CDR3 DNA: TGCGCCAGCAGCCAAGGGGAGGCATCTGGGTCACCCCTCCACTTT

clone size: -
J gene: TRBJ1-6
V gene: TRBV30
D gene: -
CDR3 protein: CAWSVGGTLRSPLHF
CDR3 DNA: TGTGCCTGGAGTGTTGGGGGGACTTTAAGGTCACCCCTCCACTTT

clone size: -
J gene: TRBJ2-7
V gene: TRBV30
D gene: -
CDR3 protein: CAWDGSLGVGEQYF
CDR3 DNA: TGTGCCTGGGATGGGAGCCTGGGTGTTGGGGAGCAGTACTTC

clone size: -
J gene: TRBJ1-1
V gene: TRBV5-8
D gene: -
CDR3 protein: CASSLDLLRTEAFF
CDR3 DNA: TGTGCCAGCAGCTTGGATCTATTGAGGACTGAAGCTTTCTTT

clone size: once
J gene: TRBJ1-6
V gene: TRBV9
D gene: TRBD1
CDR3 protein: CASSARTGANSPLHF
CDR3 DNA: TGTGCCAGCAGCGCCCGGACAGGGGCTAATTCACCCCTCCACTTT

clone size: -
J gene: TRBJ2-7
V gene: TRBV20-1
D gene: TRBD2
CDR3 protein: CSASPLAGGTYEQYF
CDR3 DNA: TGCAGTGCTAGTCCCCTAGCGGGAGGCACCTACGAGCAGTACTTC

clone size: -
J gene: TRBJ2-1
V gene: TRBV29-1
D gene: -
CDR3 protein: CSVGGNEQFF
CDR3 DNA: TGCAGCGTTGGCGGCAATGAGCAGTTCTTC

clone size: -
J gene: TRBJ1-5
V gene: TRBV19
D gene: TRBD1
CDR3 protein: CASSTTGGRSNQPQHF
CDR3 DNA: TGTGCCAGTAGTACAACAGGGGGCAGGAGCAATCAGCCCCAGCATTTT

clone size: once
J gene: TRBJ2-7
V gene: TRBV5-6
D gene: TRBD2
CDR3 protein: CASSFRTSGNSYEQYF
CDR3 DNA: TGTGCCAGCAGCTTCCGGACTAGCGGCAACTCCTACGAGCAGTACTTC

clone size: -
J gene: TRBJ2-5
V gene: TRBV5-6
D gene: -
CDR3 protein: CASSSYTQETQYF
CDR3 DNA: TGTGCCAGCAGCTCCTACACGCAAGAGACCCAGTACTTC

clone size: -
J gene: TRBJ2-2
V gene: TRBV15
D gene: -
CDR3 protein: CATSRERPGELFF
CDR3 DNA: TGTGCCACCAGCAGAGAACGGCCCGGGGAGCTGTTTTTT

clone size: -
J gene: TRBJ2-5
V gene: TRBV27
D gene: -
CDR3 protein: CASSLSRSSKTQYF
CDR3 DNA: TGTGCCAGCAGTTTATCGCGTAGTTCGAAGACCCAGTACTTC

clone size: once
J gene: TRBJ1-2
V gene: TRBV6-5
D gene: -
CDR3 protein: CASTPGDTNYGYTF
CDR3 DNA: TGTGCCAGCACCCCAGGTGATACTAACTATGGCTACACCTTC

clone size: -
J gene: TRBJ1-2
V gene: TRBV11-2
D gene: -
CDR3 protein: CASSSARGSYGYTF
CDR3 DNA: TGTGCCAGCAGCTCCGCCAGGGGTTCCTATGGCTACACCTTC

clone size: many
J gene: TRBJ1-2
V gene: TRBV7-2
D gene: -
CDR3 protein: CASNQGSNYGYTF
CDR3 DNA: TGTGCCAGCAACCAAGGTAGTAACTATGGCTACACCTTC

clone size: -
J gene: TRBJ2-5
V gene: TRBV10-1
D gene: TRBD2
CDR3 protein: CAPAGSSGEETQYF
CDR3 DNA: TGCGCCCCCGCCGGGAGTAGCGGGGAAGAGACCCAGTACTTC